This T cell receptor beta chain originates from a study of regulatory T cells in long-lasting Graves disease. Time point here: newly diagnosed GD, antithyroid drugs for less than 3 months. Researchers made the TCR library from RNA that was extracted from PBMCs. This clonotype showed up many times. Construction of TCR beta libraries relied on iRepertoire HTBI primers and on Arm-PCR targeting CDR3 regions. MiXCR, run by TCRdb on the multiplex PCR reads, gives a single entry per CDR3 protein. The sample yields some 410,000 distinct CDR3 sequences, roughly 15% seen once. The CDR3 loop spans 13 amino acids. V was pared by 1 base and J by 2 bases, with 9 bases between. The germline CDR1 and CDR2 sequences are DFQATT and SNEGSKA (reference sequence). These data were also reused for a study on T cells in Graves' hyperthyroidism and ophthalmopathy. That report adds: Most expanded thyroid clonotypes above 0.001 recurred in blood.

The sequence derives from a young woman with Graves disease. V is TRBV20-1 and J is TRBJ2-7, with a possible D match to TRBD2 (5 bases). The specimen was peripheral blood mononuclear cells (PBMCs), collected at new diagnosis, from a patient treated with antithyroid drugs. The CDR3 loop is CSARGQAAYEQYF. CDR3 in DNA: TGCAGTGCTAGAGGACAAGCGGCCTACGAGCAGTACTTC.